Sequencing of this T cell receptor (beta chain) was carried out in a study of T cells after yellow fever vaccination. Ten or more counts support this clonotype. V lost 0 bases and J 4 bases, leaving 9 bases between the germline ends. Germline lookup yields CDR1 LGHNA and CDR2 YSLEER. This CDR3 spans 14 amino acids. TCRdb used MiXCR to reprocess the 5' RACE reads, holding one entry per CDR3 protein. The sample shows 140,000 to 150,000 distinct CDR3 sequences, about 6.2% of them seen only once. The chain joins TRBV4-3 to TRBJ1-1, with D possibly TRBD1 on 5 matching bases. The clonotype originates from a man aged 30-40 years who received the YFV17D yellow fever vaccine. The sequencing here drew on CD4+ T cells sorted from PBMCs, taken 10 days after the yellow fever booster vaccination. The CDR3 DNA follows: TGCGCCAGCAGCCAAGATTCGGGGCCCACTGAAGCTTTCTTT. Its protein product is CASSQDSGPTEAFF.